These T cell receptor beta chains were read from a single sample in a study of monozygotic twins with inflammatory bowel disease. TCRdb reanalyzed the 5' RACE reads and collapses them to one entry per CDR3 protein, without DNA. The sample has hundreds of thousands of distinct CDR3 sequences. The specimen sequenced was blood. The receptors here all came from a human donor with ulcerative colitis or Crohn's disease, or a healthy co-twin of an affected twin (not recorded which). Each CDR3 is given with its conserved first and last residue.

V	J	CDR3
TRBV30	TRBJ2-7	CAWSGDPGAAYEQYF
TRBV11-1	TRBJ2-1	CASSLGTSGGVSYNEQFF
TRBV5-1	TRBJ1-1	CASSLAGGQGAEAFF
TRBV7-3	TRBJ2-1	CASSFSPNNEQFF
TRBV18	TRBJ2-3	CASSQEQGSTDTQYF
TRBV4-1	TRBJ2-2	CASSNRVGNTGELFF
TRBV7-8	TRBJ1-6	CASSLGTAKNSPLHF
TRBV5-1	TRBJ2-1	CASRLGLAGGFYNEQFF
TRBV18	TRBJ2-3	CASSPGFGTGYTDTQYF
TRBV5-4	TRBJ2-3	CASRGRDHTDTQYF
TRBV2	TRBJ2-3	CASSDSSGTDTQYF
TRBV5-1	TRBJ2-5	CASSPSGAAGETQYF
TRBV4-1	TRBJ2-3	CASSQVDMRQGNVAQYF
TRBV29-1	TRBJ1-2	CSVESNGNYGYTF
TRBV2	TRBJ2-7	CASLPGTFYSYEQYF
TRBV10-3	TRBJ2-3	CAIGRGAPDTQYF
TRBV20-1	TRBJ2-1	CSASTGGRSEQFF
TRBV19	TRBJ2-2	CASTPRESTGELFF
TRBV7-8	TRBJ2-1	CASSPGQGEQFF
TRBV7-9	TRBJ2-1	CASSLARTVSSYNEQFF
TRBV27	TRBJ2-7	CASSFLAGAHEQYF
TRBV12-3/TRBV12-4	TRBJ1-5	CASSLLDQPQHF
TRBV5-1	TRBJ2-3	CASSLTPAVVTDTQYF
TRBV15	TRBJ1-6	CATSRAGLNSPLHF
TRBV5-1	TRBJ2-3	CASSLDPTSTDTQYF
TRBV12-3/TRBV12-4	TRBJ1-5	CASRKTGTGDQPQHF
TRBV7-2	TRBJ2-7	CASSIRDGVYEQYF
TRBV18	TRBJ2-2	CASSPPAFTGELFF
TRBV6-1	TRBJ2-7	CASSGGTLSTREQYF
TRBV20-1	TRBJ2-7	CSALYRDRSYEQYF
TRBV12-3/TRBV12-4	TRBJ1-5	CASGRDDQPQHF
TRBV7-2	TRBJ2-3	CASSPVADTQYF
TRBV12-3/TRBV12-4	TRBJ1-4	CASSLLDRAGSQSGKLFF
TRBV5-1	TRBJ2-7	CASKDSTGSSYEQYF
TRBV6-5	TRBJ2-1	CASSYSGLAGAYNEQFF
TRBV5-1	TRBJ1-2	CASSPDDGPANYGYTF
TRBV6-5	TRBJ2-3	CASSYIGGTGPTDTQYF
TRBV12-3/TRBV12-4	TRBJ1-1	CASSRQRFGTGRNTEAFF
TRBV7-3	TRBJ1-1	CASSLDGITEAFF
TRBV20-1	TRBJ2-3	CSARDPVGLAGGPSGTDTQYF
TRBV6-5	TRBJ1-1	CASSYSVAAEAFF
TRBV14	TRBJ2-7	CASSPYFGLAGYEQYF
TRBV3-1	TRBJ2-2	CASSQGGAAGGNTGELFF
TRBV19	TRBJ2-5	CASSIGSALQTQYF